The rows below give T cell receptor beta chains drawn from one sample of a study of cytomegalovirus exposure and HLA in healthy donors. Sequenced by immunoSEQ multiplex PCR; TCRdb stores in-frame clones only, minus some. The table shows some 170,000 clones, with over 75% occurring only once. The sequenced material came from PBMCs. Every receptor here comes from a woman aged 25 to 39 in good health and CMV-seronegative. Each CDR3 is given with its conserved first and last residue. A D gene is named only where the DNA matches it firmly. Size is stated for part of the rows, as once, few or many counts, or as a class when the clone is expanded.

v_gene: TRBV9; j_gene: TRBJ2-7; d_gene: TRBD2; abundance: NA; CDR3aa: CASSVATGGYEQYF; CDR3nt: TGTGCCAGCAGCGTAGCTACGGGGGGATACGAGCAGTACTTC
v_gene: TRBV6-1; j_gene: TRBJ1-1; d_gene: NA; abundance: NA; CDR3aa: CASSALRGVEAFF; CDR3nt: TGTGCCAGCAGTGCACTCAGGGGAGTAGAAGCTTTCTTT
v_gene: TRBV2; j_gene: TRBJ1-1; d_gene: TRBD1; abundance: NA; CDR3aa: CASSEDRESTEAFF; CDR3nt: TGTGCCAGCAGCGAGGACAGGGAGTCCACTGAAGCTTTCTTT
v_gene: TRBV11-2; j_gene: TRBJ1-3; d_gene: TRBD1; abundance: NA; CDR3aa: CASTFGTGVGNTIYF; CDR3nt: TGTGCCAGCACCTTTGGGACAGGGGTCGGAAACACCATATATTTT
v_gene: TRBV29-1; j_gene: TRBJ2-7; d_gene: NA; abundance: NA; CDR3aa: CSVEVGSGSYEQYF; CDR3nt: TGCAGCGTTGAAGTCGGTAGCGGATCCTACGAGCAGTACTTC
v_gene: TRBV6-6; j_gene: TRBJ2-1; d_gene: NA; abundance: NA; CDR3aa: CASSPLRGEQFF; CDR3nt: TGTGCCAGCAGTCCCCTACGGGGGGAGCAGTTCTTC
v_gene: TRBV28; j_gene: TRBJ2-1; d_gene: TRBD2; abundance: NA; CDR3aa: CASIQTSGYNEQFF; CDR3nt: TGTGCCAGCATCCAGACTAGCGGTTACAATGAGCAGTTCTTC
v_gene: TRBV10-3; j_gene: TRBJ2-1; d_gene: TRBD2; abundance: NA; CDR3aa: CAIRRTSGHNEQFF; CDR3nt: TGTGCCATCAGAAGGACTAGCGGTCACAATGAGCAGTTCTTC
v_gene: TRBV11-2; j_gene: TRBJ1-1; d_gene: NA; abundance: NA; CDR3aa: CASSSNSHTEAFF; CDR3nt: TGTGCCAGCAGCTCGAACTCACACACTGAAGCTTTCTTT
v_gene: TRBV5-1; j_gene: TRBJ1-2; d_gene: NA; abundance: NA; CDR3aa: CASQAGNRYGYTF; CDR3nt: TGCGCCAGCCAAGCAGGGAATCGCTATGGCTACACCTTC
v_gene: TRBV2; j_gene: TRBJ1-1; d_gene: NA; abundance: NA; CDR3aa: CASSEPVGGYTEAFF; CDR3nt: TGTGCCAGCAGTGAACCCGTCGGAGGCTACACTGAAGCTTTCTTT
v_gene: TRBV13; j_gene: TRBJ2-7; d_gene: NA; abundance: NA; CDR3aa: CASSLGSGMEQYF; CDR3nt: TGTGCCAGCAGCTTGGGATCGGGGATGGAGCAGTACTTC
v_gene: TRBV19; j_gene: TRBJ2-1; d_gene: TRBD2; abundance: few; CDR3aa: CASSIGTSGNYNEQFF; CDR3nt: TGTGCCAGTAGTATAGGCACTAGCGGAAACTACAATGAGCAGTTCTTC
v_gene: TRBV18; j_gene: TRBJ1-1; d_gene: NA; abundance: NA; CDR3aa: CASSPDGNTEAFF; CDR3nt: TGTGCCAGCTCACCTGACGGGAATACTGAAGCTTTCTTT
v_gene: TRBV7-9; j_gene: TRBJ1-1; d_gene: NA; abundance: few; CDR3aa: CASSGELNTEAFF; CDR3nt: TGTGCCAGCAGCGGGGAGCTGAACACTGAAGCTTTCTTT
v_gene: TRBV7-9; j_gene: TRBJ2-5; d_gene: NA; abundance: few; CDR3aa: CASSLKREETQYF; CDR3nt: TGTGCCAGCAGCTTAAAGCGGGAAGAGACCCAGTACTTC
v_gene: TRBV2; j_gene: TRBJ2-1; d_gene: TRBD1; abundance: NA; CDR3aa: CASSVRQGSVGNEQFF; CDR3nt: TGTGCCAGCAGTGTCCGACAGGGGTCGGTGGGCAATGAGCAGTTCTTC
v_gene: TRBV5-1; j_gene: TRBJ2-3; d_gene: TRBD2; abundance: once; CDR3aa: CASSLGLAGGLDTQYF; CDR3nt: TGCGCCAGCAGCTTGGGACTAGCGGGGGGGCTAGATACGCAGTATTTT
v_gene: TRBV19; j_gene: TRBJ2-7; d_gene: NA; abundance: NA; CDR3aa: CASSISLGSEQYF; CDR3nt: TGTGCCAGTAGTATCTCTCTCGGTAGCGAGCAGTACTTC
v_gene: TRBV28; j_gene: TRBJ2-3; d_gene: NA; abundance: few; CDR3aa: CASTHLVDTQYF; CDR3nt: TGTGCCAGTACACACCTAGTGGATACGCAGTATTTT
v_gene: TRBV29-1; j_gene: TRBJ1-2; d_gene: TRBD1; abundance: NA; CDR3aa: CSVLRDSLNYGYTF; CDR3nt: TGCAGCGTGCTCCGGGACAGCCTTAACTATGGCTACACCTTC
v_gene: TRBV11-1; j_gene: TRBJ1-6; d_gene: TRBD1; abundance: NA; CDR3aa: CASSYDRGLSSPLHF; CDR3nt: TGTGCCAGCAGCTATGACAGGGGGCTCTCTTCGCCCCTCCACTTT
v_gene: TRBV30; j_gene: TRBJ1-2; d_gene: TRBD1; abundance: NA; CDR3aa: CAWENRGQGYTF; CDR3nt: TGTGCCTGGGAAAACAGGGGGCAAGGCTACACCTTC
v_gene: TRBV5-4; j_gene: TRBJ2-7; d_gene: TRBD2; abundance: NA; CDR3aa: CASSDGLATYEQYF; CDR3nt: TGTGCCAGCAGCGATGGACTAGCGACCTACGAGCAGTACTTC
v_gene: TRBV27; j_gene: TRBJ2-1; d_gene: NA; abundance: NA; CDR3aa: CASRTMGGQFF; CDR3nt: TGTGCCAGCCGGACCATGGGGGGGCAGTTCTTC
v_gene: TRBV16; j_gene: TRBJ1-2; d_gene: NA; abundance: NA; CDR3aa: CASSPLRTDYGYTF; CDR3nt: TGTGCCAGCAGCCCACTTCGGACTGACTATGGCTACACCTTC
v_gene: TRBV27; j_gene: TRBJ2-1; d_gene: NA; abundance: NA; CDR3aa: CASSLLTVNEQFF; CDR3nt: TGTGCCAGCAGTTTGTTGACAGTCAATGAGCAGTTCTTC
v_gene: TRBV6-5; j_gene: TRBJ1-1; d_gene: TRBD1; abundance: once; CDR3aa: CASGWGQPEAFF; CDR3nt: TGTGCCAGCGGATGGGGACAGCCTGAAGCTTTCTTT
v_gene: TRBV30; j_gene: TRBJ2-5; d_gene: NA; abundance: NA; CDR3aa: CAWSVPGPEETQYF; CDR3nt: TGTGCCTGGAGTGTACCAGGGCCTGAAGAGACCCAGTACTTC
v_gene: TRBV5-1; j_gene: TRBJ2-2; d_gene: TRBD2; abundance: NA; CDR3aa: CASIAWAGADGELFF; CDR3nt: TGCGCCAGCATTGCGTGGGCGGGAGCGGACGGGGAGCTGTTTTTT
v_gene: TRBV2; j_gene: TRBJ1-6; d_gene: NA; abundance: NA; CDR3aa: CASSASPLSPLHF; CDR3nt: TGTGCCAGCAGTGCCTCCCCCCTTTCACCCCTCCACTTT
v_gene: TRBV30; j_gene: TRBJ2-3; d_gene: NA; abundance: NA; CDR3aa: CAWSAGVSTDTQYF; CDR3nt: TGTGCCTGGAGTGCGGGGGTAAGCACAGATACGCAGTATTTT
v_gene: TRBV27; j_gene: TRBJ1-2; d_gene: NA; abundance: NA; CDR3aa: CASSPIQENYGYTF; CDR3nt: TGTGCCAGCAGTCCAATACAGGAGAACTATGGCTACACCTTC
v_gene: TRBV6-1; j_gene: TRBJ2-7; d_gene: TRBD2; abundance: once; CDR3aa: CASINSGGSIYEQYF; CDR3nt: TGTGCCAGCATTAATAGCGGGGGAAGTATCTACGAGCAGTACTTC
v_gene: TRBV7-3; j_gene: TRBJ2-3; d_gene: TRBD2; abundance: NA; CDR3aa: CASSSGLVTDTQYF; CDR3nt: TGTGCCAGCAGCTCGGGACTAGTTACAGATACGCAGTATTTT
v_gene: TRBV27; j_gene: TRBJ2-1; d_gene: TRBD2; abundance: NA; CDR3aa: CASRASGLSYNEQFF; CDR3nt: TGTGCCAGCAGGGCTAGCGGACTCTCCTACAATGAGCAGTTCTTC
v_gene: TRBV27; j_gene: TRBJ2-7; d_gene: NA; abundance: NA; CDR3aa: CASSLRWGPNYEQYF; CDR3nt: TGTGCCAGCAGTTTACGATGGGGCCCCAATTACGAGCAGTACTTC
v_gene: TRBV5-4; j_gene: TRBJ2-1; d_gene: TRBD2; abundance: once; CDR3aa: CASSSPAGGDNEQFF; CDR3nt: TGTGCCAGCAGCTCACCAGCGGGGGGAGACAATGAGCAGTTCTTC
v_gene: TRBV21-1; j_gene: TRBJ2-1; d_gene: NA; abundance: NA; CDR3aa: CASSGGTSGYYNEQFF; CDR3nt: TGTGCCAGCAGCGGGGGGACTAGCGGGTACTACAATGAGCAGTTCTTC
v_gene: TRBV28; j_gene: TRBJ1-1; d_gene: NA; abundance: NA; CDR3aa: CASSLAFGGNTEAFF; CDR3nt: TGTGCCAGCAGTTTAGCCTTCGGCGGGAACACTGAAGCTTTCTTT
v_gene: TRBV12-5; j_gene: TRBJ1-2; d_gene: TRBD1; abundance: NA; CDR3aa: CASGLVVSPRQGANYGYTF; CDR3nt: TGTGCTAGTGGTTTGGTGGTCTCCCCTCGACAGGGCGCCAACTATGGCTACACCTTC
v_gene: TRBV7-6; j_gene: TRBJ2-7; d_gene: NA; abundance: NA; CDR3aa: CASSLGLGAYEQYF; CDR3nt: TGTGCCAGCAGCTTAGGTCTTGGAGCCTACGAGCAGTACTTC
v_gene: TRBV9; j_gene: TRBJ2-3; d_gene: TRBD2; abundance: NA; CDR3aa: CASSVGLASDTQYF; CDR3nt: TGTGCCAGCAGCGTGGGACTAGCTTCCGATACGCAGTATTTT
v_gene: TRBV6-6; j_gene: TRBJ2-3; d_gene: NA; abundance: NA; CDR3aa: CASSNLRSSTDTQYF; CDR3nt: TGTGCCAGCAGTAACCTACGGTCTAGCACAGATACGCAGTATTTT
v_gene: TRBV5-6; j_gene: TRBJ2-3; d_gene: NA; abundance: NA; CDR3aa: CASSSTYSPQRTDTQYF; CDR3nt: TGTGCCAGCAGCTCTACATATAGCCCGCAAAGAACAGATACGCAGTATTTT
v_gene: TRBV2; j_gene: TRBJ1-1; d_gene: TRBD1; abundance: NA; CDR3aa: CASSGTGPEAFF; CDR3nt: TGTGCCAGCAGCGGGACAGGGCCTGAAGCTTTCTTT
v_gene: TRBV28; j_gene: TRBJ1-2; d_gene: TRBD1; abundance: NA; CDR3aa: CASSLYHPGQNYGYTF; CDR3nt: TGTGCCAGCAGTTTATACCATCCGGGACAGAACTATGGCTACACCTTC
v_gene: TRBV30; j_gene: TRBJ2-7; d_gene: NA; abundance: few; CDR3aa: CAWSVLEAEQYF; CDR3nt: TGTGCCTGGAGTGTACTAGAAGCTGAGCAGTACTTC
v_gene: TRBV5-1; j_gene: TRBJ2-7; d_gene: NA; abundance: NA; CDR3aa: CASSLLQTAKAEQYF; CDR3nt: TGCGCCAGCAGCTTGTTGCAGACAGCCAAGGCTGAGCAGTACTTC
v_gene: TRBV6-1; j_gene: TRBJ2-5; d_gene: TRBD1; abundance: NA; CDR3aa: CASRGQPQETQYF; CDR3nt: TGTGCCAGCAGGGGACAGCCCCAAGAGACCCAGTACTTC
v_gene: TRBV13; j_gene: TRBJ2-7; d_gene: TRBD1; abundance: NA; CDR3aa: CASRPLTGSYEQYF; CDR3nt: TGTGCCAGCAGACCGTTGACAGGGTCCTACGAGCAGTACTTC
v_gene: TRBV30; j_gene: TRBJ1-2; d_gene: TRBD1; abundance: NA; CDR3aa: CAWSVRDRWRGYTF; CDR3nt: TGTGCCTGGAGTGTACGGGACAGGTGGAGGGGCTACACCTTC
v_gene: TRBV4-2; j_gene: TRBJ2-3; d_gene: TRBD2; abundance: NA; CDR3aa: CASSRYHQRDPTDTQYF; CDR3nt: TGTGCCAGCAGCCGATACCATCAGCGGGACCCCACAGATACGCAGTATTTT
v_gene: TRBV1; j_gene: TRBJ2-1; d_gene: NA; abundance: NA; CDR3aa: CTSSQGPSGGVFQFF; CDR3nt: TGCACCAGCAGCCAAGGTCCTAGCGGGGGGGTTTTTCAGTTCTTC
v_gene: TRBV7-9; j_gene: TRBJ2-1; d_gene: TRBD1; abundance: NA; CDR3aa: CASSLLPAAGGTDEQFF; CDR3nt: TGTGCCAGCAGCTTATTGCCCGCGGCAGGGGGTACCGATGAGCAGTTCTTC
v_gene: TRBV7-9; j_gene: TRBJ1-2; d_gene: NA; abundance: NA; CDR3aa: CASSPLLGAYGYTF; CDR3nt: TGTGCCAGCAGCCCACTTCTGGGGGCATATGGCTACACCTTC
v_gene: TRBV19; j_gene: TRBJ2-1; d_gene: NA; abundance: NA; CDR3aa: CASTRAGSGTYNEQFF; CDR3nt: TGTGCCAGTACCCGCGCGGGGTCTGGAACTTACAATGAGCAGTTCTTC
v_gene: TRBV28; j_gene: TRBJ1-5; d_gene: NA; abundance: NA; CDR3aa: CASSQGRSNQPQHF; CDR3nt: TGTGCCAGCAGTCAGGGTAGGAGCAATCAGCCCCAGCATTTT
v_gene: TRBV19; j_gene: TRBJ2-1; d_gene: TRBD1; abundance: few; CDR3aa: CASSHRTGNSYNEQFF; CDR3nt: TGTGCCAGTAGTCATCGGACAGGAAACTCCTACAATGAGCAGTTCTTC
v_gene: TRBV5-1; j_gene: TRBJ2-1; d_gene: NA; abundance: NA; CDR3aa: CASSRGLTPYNEQFF; CDR3nt: TGCGCCAGCAGCCGTGGACTTACTCCCTACAATGAGCAGTTCTTC